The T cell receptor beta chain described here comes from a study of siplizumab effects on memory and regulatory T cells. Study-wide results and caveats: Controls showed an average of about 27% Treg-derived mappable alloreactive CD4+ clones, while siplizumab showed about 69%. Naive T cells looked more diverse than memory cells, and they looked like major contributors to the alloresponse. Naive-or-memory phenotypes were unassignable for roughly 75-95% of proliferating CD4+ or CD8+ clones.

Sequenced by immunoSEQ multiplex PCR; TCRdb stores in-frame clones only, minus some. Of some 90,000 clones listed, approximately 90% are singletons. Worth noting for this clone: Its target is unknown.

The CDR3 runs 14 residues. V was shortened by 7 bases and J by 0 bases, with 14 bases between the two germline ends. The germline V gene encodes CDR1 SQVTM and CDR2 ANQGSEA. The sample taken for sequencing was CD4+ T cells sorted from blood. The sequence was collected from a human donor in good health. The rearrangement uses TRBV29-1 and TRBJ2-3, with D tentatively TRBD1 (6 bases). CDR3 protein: CSAAMDRSTDTQYF. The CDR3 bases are TGCAGCGCGGCTATGGACAGAAGCACAGATACGCAGTATTTT.